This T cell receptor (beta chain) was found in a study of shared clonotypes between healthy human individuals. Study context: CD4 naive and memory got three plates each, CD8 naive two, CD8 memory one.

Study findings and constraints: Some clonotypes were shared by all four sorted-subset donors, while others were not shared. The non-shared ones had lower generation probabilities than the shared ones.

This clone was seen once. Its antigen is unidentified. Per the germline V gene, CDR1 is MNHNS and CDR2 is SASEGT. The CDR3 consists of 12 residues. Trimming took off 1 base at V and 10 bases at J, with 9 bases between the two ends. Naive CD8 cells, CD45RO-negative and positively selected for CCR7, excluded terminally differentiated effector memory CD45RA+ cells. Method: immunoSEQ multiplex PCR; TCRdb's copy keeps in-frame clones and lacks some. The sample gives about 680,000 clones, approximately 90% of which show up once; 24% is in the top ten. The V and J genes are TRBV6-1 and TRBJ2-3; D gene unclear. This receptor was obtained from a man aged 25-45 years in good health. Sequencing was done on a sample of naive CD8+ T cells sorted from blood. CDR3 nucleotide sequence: TGTGCCAGCAGTGAAGAAACAAGGGCGCAGTATTTT. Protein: CASSEETRAQYF.